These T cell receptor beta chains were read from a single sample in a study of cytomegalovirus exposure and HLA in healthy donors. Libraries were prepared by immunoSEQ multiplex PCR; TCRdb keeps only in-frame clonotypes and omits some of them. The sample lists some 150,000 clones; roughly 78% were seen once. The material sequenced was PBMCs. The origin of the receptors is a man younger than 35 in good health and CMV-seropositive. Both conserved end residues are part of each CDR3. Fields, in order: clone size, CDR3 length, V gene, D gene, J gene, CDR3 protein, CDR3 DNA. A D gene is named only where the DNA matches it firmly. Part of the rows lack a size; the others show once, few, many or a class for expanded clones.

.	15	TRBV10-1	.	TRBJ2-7	CASSVGIGVRGEQYF	TGCGCCAGCAGTGTCGGAATTGGAGTACGGGGCGAGCAGTACTTC
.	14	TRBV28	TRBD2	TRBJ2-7	CASSSGGALLEQYF	TGTGCCAGCAGTTCGGGGGGAGCCCTTCTGGAGCAGTACTTC
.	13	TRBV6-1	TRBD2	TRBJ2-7	CASRGTSSYEQYF	TGTGCCAGCAGGGGGACTAGCAGCTACGAGCAGTACTTC
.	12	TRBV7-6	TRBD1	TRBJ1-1	CASSQGQGEAFF	TGTGCCAGCAGCCAGGGACAGGGCGAAGCTTTCTTT
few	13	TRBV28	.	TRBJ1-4	CASRDRGYEKLFF	TGTGCCAGCAGGGACAGAGGTTATGAAAAACTGTTTTTT
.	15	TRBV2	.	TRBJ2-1	CASSVTGTPYNEQFF	TGTGCCAGCAGTGTTACAGGGACCCCTTACAATGAGCAGTTCTTC
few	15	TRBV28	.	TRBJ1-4	CASRTPQGSNEKLFF	TGTGCCAGCAGAACCCCACAGGGATCTAATGAAAAACTGTTTTTT
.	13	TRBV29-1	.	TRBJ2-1	CSVAGRFYNEQFF	TGCAGCGTCGCGGGGCGTTTCTACAATGAGCAGTTCTTC
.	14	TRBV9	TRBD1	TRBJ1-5	CASSTDRVNQPQHF	TGTGCCAGCAGCACGGACAGGGTCAATCAGCCCCAGCATTTT
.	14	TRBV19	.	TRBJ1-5	CASSIGGVNQPQHF	TGTGCCAGTAGTATAGGGGGGGTTAATCAGCCCCAGCATTTT
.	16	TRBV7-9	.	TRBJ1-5	CSSSFVKGLSNQPQHF	TGTTCCAGCAGCTTCGTGAAGGGGCTGAGCAATCAGCCCCAGCATTTT
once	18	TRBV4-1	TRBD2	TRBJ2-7	CASSPPVSGRAEGDEQYF	TGCGCCAGCAGCCCCCCGGTTAGCGGGAGGGCCGAGGGTGACGAGCAGTACTTC
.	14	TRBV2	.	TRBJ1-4	CASSEGAANEKLFF	TGTGCCAGCAGTGAAGGGGCAGCTAATGAAAAACTGTTTTTT
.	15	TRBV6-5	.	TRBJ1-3	CASSMDRSSGNTIYF	TGTGCCAGCAGTATGGACAGAAGCTCTGGAAACACCATATATTTT
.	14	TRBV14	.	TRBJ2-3	CASSRRAGADTQYF	TGTGCCAGCAGCCGCCGAGCGGGCGCAGATACGCAGTATTTT
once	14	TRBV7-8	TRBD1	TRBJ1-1	CASSERQGGTEAFF	TGTGCCAGCAGCGAGAGACAGGGTGGCACTGAAGCTTTCTTT
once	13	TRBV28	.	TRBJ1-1	CASSLDGLTEAFF	TGTGCCAGCAGCCTGGACGGACTCACTGAAGCTTTCTTT
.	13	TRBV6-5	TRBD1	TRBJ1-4	CASRDSTNEKLFF	TGTGCCAGCCGGGACAGTACTAATGAAAAACTGTTTTTT
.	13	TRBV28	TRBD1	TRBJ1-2	CASSLDDRAGYTF	TGTGCCAGCAGTTTAGATGACAGGGCTGGCTACACCTTC
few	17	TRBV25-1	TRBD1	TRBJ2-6	CASTKTGDLSGANVLTF	TGTGCCAGCACCAAGACAGGGGATCTCTCTGGGGCCAACGTCCTGACTTTC